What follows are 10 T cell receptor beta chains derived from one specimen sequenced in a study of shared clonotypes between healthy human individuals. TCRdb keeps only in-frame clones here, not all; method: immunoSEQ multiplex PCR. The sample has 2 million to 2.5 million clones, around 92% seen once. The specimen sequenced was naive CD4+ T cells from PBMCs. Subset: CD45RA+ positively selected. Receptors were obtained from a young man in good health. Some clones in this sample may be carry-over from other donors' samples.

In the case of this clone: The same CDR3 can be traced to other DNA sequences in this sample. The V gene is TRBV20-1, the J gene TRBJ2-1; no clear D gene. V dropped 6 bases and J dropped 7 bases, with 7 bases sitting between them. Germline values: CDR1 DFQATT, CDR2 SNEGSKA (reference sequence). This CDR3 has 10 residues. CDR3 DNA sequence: TGCAGTGCGAAAGGAAATGAGCAGTTCTTC. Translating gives CSAKGNEQFF.

This chain's CDR3 is CASSRLRDPTEQYF. CDR3 nucleotides: TGTGCCAGCTCACGACTCCGGGACCCCACCGAGCAGTACTTC. This chain uses TRBV18 with TRBJ2-7, with D perhaps being TRBD1 or TRBD2 (5 bases each). This CDR3 comprises 14 residues. The V end was cut by 4 bases, the J end by 6 bases, with 16 bases between. Germline lookup yields CDR1 KGHSH and CDR2 LQKENI.

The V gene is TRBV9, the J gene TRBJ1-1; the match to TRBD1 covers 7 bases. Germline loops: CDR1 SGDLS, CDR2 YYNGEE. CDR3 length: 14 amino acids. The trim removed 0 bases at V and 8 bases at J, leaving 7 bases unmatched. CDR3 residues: CASSVGNRQGEAFF. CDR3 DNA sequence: TGTGCCAGCAGCGTAGGAAATCGACAGGGCGAAGCTTTCTTT. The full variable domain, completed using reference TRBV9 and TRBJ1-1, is DSGVTQTPKHLITATGQRVTLRCSPRSGDLSVYWYQQSLDQGLQFLIQYYNGEERAKGNILERFSAQQFPDLHSELNLSSLELGDSALYFCASSVGNRQGEAFFGQGTRLTVV.

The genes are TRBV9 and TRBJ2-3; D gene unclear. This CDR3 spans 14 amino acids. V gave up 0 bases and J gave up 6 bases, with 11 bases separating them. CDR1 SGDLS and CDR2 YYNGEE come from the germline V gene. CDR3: CASSVEVGADTQYF. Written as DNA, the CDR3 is TGTGCCAGCAGCGTAGAGGTGGGCGCGGATACGCAGTATTTT. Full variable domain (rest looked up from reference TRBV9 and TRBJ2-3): DSGVTQTPKHLITATGQRVTLRCSPRSGDLSVYWYQQSLDQGLQFLIQYYNGEERAKGNILERFSAQQFPDLHSELNLSSLELGDSALYFCASSVEVGADTQYFGPGTRLTVL.

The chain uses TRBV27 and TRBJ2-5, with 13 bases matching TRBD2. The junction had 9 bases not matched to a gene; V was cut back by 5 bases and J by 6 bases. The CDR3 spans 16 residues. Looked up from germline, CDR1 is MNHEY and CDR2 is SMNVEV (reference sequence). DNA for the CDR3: TGTGCCAGCAGTCCAAGGACTAGCGGGAGCCGGCAGACCCAGTACTTC. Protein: CASSPRTSGSRQTQYF.

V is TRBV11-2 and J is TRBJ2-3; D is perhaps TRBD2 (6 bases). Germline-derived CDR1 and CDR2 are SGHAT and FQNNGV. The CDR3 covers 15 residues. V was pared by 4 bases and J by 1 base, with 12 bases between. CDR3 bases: TGTGCCAGCAGCTCGGGGGTGGGAGGCACAGATACGCAGTATTTT. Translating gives CASSSGVGGTDTQYF.

The CDR3 DNA reads TGTGCCAGCAGCCCGACTAGCGGGAGAGTCACCGGGGAGCTGTTTTTT. It translates to CASSPTSGRVTGELFF. The chain combines TRBV9 with TRBJ2-2; 12 bases agree with TRBD2. The CDR3 spans 16 residues. The trim removed 4 bases at V and 4 bases at J, leaving 5 bases unmatched. The germline V gene encodes CDR1 SGDLS and CDR2 YYNGEE.

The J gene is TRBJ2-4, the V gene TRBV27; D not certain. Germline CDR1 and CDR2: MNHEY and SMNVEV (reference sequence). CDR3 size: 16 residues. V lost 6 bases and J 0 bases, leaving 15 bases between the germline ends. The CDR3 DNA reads TGTGCCAGCAGAAGAGTTGTAGACATAGCCAAAAACATTCAGTACTTC. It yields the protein CASRRVVDIAKNIQYF.

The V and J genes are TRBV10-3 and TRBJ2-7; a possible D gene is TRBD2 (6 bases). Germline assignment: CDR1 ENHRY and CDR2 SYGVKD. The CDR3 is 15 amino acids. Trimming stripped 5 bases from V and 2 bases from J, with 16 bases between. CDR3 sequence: CAISQTGTDTYEQYF. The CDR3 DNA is TGTGCCATCAGTCAGACCGGGACTGATACCTACGAGCAGTACTTC.

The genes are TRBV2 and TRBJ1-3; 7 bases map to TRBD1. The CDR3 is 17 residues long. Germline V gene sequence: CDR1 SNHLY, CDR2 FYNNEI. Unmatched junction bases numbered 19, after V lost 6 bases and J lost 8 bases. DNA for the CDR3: TGTGCCAGCAGCCAAAGCGGCTCCCCGGACAGGTCTGACACCATATATTTT. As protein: CASSQSGSPDRSDTIYF.